Each of the 18 T cell receptor beta chains below was sequenced from the same sample in a study of spatial heterogeneity in lung cancer. TCRdb reanalysed the 5' RACE reads using MiXCR and keeps one entry per CDR3 protein. The repertoire holds about 39,000 distinct CDR3 sequences, with around 5.5% as singletons. Documented time point: sample taken at primary tumor resection. Researchers sequenced whole RNA taken from tumor, nontumor lung or frozen PBMC without sorting. Material: PBMCs, obtained at surgery. Source of these receptors: a male donor with early-stage non-small cell lung cancer.

This clonotype has ten or more counts. The chain joins TRBV7-9 to TRBJ1-5, with 7 bases identical to TRBD1. The CDR3 covers 17 residues. With 3 bases clipped from V and 1 base from J, the junction kept 9 bases outside the gene matches. From germline, CDR1 is SEHNR and CDR2 FQNEAQ (reference sequence). The CDR3 DNA is TGTGCCAGCAGCTTCTTTGGAGGGGGCGAAAGCAATCAGCCCCAGCATTTT. It translates to CASSFFGGGESNQPQHF.

This clonotype was picked up many times. V gene TRBV20-1 combines with J gene TRBJ1-6; TRBD1 agrees at 9 bases. This CDR3 has 16 residues. The V and J ends lost 0 bases and 9 bases, in that order; junction bases with no gene match: 9. Germline-derived CDR1 and CDR2 are DFQATT and SNEGSKA (reference sequence). This chain's CDR3 is CSARDGGQGPSSPLHF. DNA for the CDR3: TGCAGTGCTAGAGATGGGGGACAGGGCCCAAGTTCACCCCTCCACTTT.

This clonotype was seen repeatedly, ten times or more. The chain couples TRBV4-2 to TRBJ2-3; TRBD2 agrees at 8 bases. This CDR3 spans 16 amino acids. CDR1 and CDR2 (germline): LGHNA, YNFKEQ. Losses at the gene ends were 1 base for V and 3 bases for J; bases not matched to a gene: 6. The CDR3 protein is CASSQVPGGPTDTQYF. CDR3 coding DNA: TGTGCCAGCAGCCAAGTCCCGGGGGGGCCGACAGATACGCAGTATTTT.

This clonotype has ten or more counts. The rearrangement links TRBV5-4 to TRBJ2-1; 8 bases line up with TRBD1. The CDR3 runs 17 residues. The junction had 12 bases not matched to a gene; V was cut back by 1 base and J by 6 bases. CDR1 is SGHNT, CDR2 YYREEE, per germline (reference sequence). CDR3: CASSLPGGAFSVNEQFF. CDR3 bases: TGTGCCAGCAGCTTGCCAGGGGGCGCTTTTTCGGTCAATGAGCAGTTCTTC.

This CDR3 reads CASSLSPGARETQYF. The CDR3, as DNA: TGTGCCAGCAGCTTATCCCCGGGGGCGAGAGAGACCCAGTACTTC. The rearrangement joins TRBV11-2 to TRBJ2-5, with D perhaps TRBD1 or TRBD2 (6 bases each). The CDR3 covers 15 residues. Per germline, CDR1 SGHAT and CDR2 FQNNGV. V was pared by 2 bases and J by 4 bases, with 14 bases between.

Remarks on this clonotype: The junction and the germline gene differ at one end; a read error may be behind it. V is TRBV19 and J is TRBJ2-1, with a possible D match to TRBD2 (6 bases). Germline values: CDR1 LNHDA, CDR2 SQIVND (reference sequence). The CDR3 covers 11 residues. The chain's CDR3 is CASSTGLRNIF. CDR3 nucleotides: TGTGCCAGCAGCACGGGACTGAGAAATATCTTC.

At least ten counts were recorded for this clonotype. The V and J genes are TRBV6-5 and TRBJ2-5; TRBD1 agrees at 7 bases. J was trimmed by 5 bases and V by 6 bases; bases with no gene match: 6. Germline CDR1 MNHEY, CDR2 SVGAGI. This CDR3 region has 13 residues. CDR3 in DNA: TGTGCCAGCAGCAACACAGGGGAGGAGACCCAGTACTTC. It is translated as CASSNTGEETQYF.

The sample holds many counts of this clonotype. This sequence joins TRBV14 and TRBJ1-1; no clear D. The CDR3 runs to 17 residues. CDR1 is SGHDN, CDR2 FVKESK, per germline. The V end lost 0 bases, the J end lost 1 base, and 15 bases lay between the germline ends. CDR3 in amino acids: CASSQERENDPNTEAFF. The CDR3 DNA is TGTGCCAGCAGCCAAGAAAGAGAAAATGATCCGAACACTGAAGCTTTCTTT.

This clonotype has at least ten counts. V gene TRBV20-1 combines with J gene TRBJ2-2, with D tentatively TRBD1 (6 bases). Germline values: CDR1 DFQATT, CDR2 SNEGSKA (reference sequence). Trimming stripped 8 bases from V and 6 bases from J, with 10 bases between. This CDR3 has 11 residues. CDR3 coding DNA: TGCAGTACAGGGCCCTCCGGGGAGCTGTTTTTT. As protein: CSTGPSGELFF.

This clonotype was counted at least ten times. The J gene is TRBJ1-2, the V gene TRBV3-1; the D gene is possibly TRBD1 (5 bases). This CDR3 region has 13 residues. Trimming left V 3 bases short and J 7 bases short, with 12 bases between. Germline values: CDR1 LGHDT, CDR2 YNNKEL (reference sequence). The CDR3 spells CASSHSGALGYTF. The CDR3 nucleotides read TGTGCCAGCAGCCATTCCGGGGCACTTGGCTACACCTTC.

This clonotype was seen repeatedly, ten times or more. This chain links TRBV5-1 with TRBJ2-5; unclear D gene. CDR3 length: 11 amino acids. V lost 7 bases and J 2 bases, leaving 6 bases between the germline ends. Germline loops: CDR1 SGHRS, CDR2 YFSETQ. The CDR3 loop reads CASPRQETQYF. CDR3 DNA sequence: TGCGCCAGCCCAAGACAAGAGACCCAGTACTTC.

Many counts were recorded for this clonotype. The genes are TRBV5-1 and TRBJ1-6; unclear D gene. The CDR3 contains 14 residues. The V end was cut by 2 bases, the J end by 10 bases, with 13 bases between. Germline V gene data show CDR1 as SGHRS and CDR2 as YFSETQ. The DNA of the CDR3 is TGCGCCAGCAGCTTTCCGGCCTCCGGATCACCCCTCCACTTT. This codes for CASSFPASGSPLHF.

In its sample, this clonotype was seen many times. This chain links TRBV7-2 with TRBJ2-3; 9 bases agree with TRBD2. The length of the CDR3 is 14 residues. The J segment lost 4 bases and the V segment lost 5 bases, leaving 4 bases of the junction unmatched. CDR1 and CDR2 (germline): SGHTA, FQGNSA. The CDR3 spells CASSVSGGSDTQYF. The CDR3 bases are TGTGCCAGCAGCGTCAGCGGGGGGTCAGATACGCAGTATTTT.

At least ten counts were recorded for this clonotype. The rearrangement uses TRBV10-1 and TRBJ2-2; D unclear. Germline values: CDR1 WNHNN, CDR2 SYGVQD (reference sequence). Trimming stripped 4 bases from V and 6 bases from J, with 6 bases between. This CDR3 region has 12 residues. Written as DNA, the CDR3 is TGCGCCAGCAGTGTGGCGGCCGGGGAGCTGTTTTTT. Protein sequence: CASSVAAGELFF.

This clonotype was seen only a few times. The chain has TRBV2 and TRBJ2-7; the match to TRBD2 covers 8 bases. Germline CDR1 is SNHLY and CDR2 is FYNNEI. The V segment lost 3 bases and the J segment 3 bases; nucleotides outside the gene matches: 1. CDR3 length equals 13 residues. Here the CDR3 reads CASSERGDYEQYF. CDR3 coding DNA: TGTGCCAGCAGTGAGCGGGGGGACTACGAGCAGTACTTC.

To note about this clonotype: With a much larger clone just one base away, this may be a read error. The J gene is TRBJ1-3, the V gene TRBV18; D is possibly TRBD1 (5 bases). The CDR3 totals 14 residues. Per the germline V gene, CDR1 is KGHSH and CDR2 is LQKENI. The CDR3 DNA sequence: TGTGCCAGCTTACCAACAGGAGGAGGAAACACCATATATTTT. It specifies CASLPTGGGNTIYF.

This clonotype came up many times. This sequence joins TRBV6-6 and TRBJ1-4; TRBD1 might be the D (5 bases). In germline, CDR1 is MNHNY, CDR2 SVGAGI (reference sequence). Trimming cost V 7 bases and J 1 base, with 22 bases left between them. CDR3 length: 18 residues. The CDR3 spells CASISYALTGLTNEKLFF. The DNA of the CDR3 is TGTGCCAGCATCTCTTACGCGCTCACAGGCCTAACTAATGAAAAACTGTTTTTT.

This clonotype was recorded at least ten times. V is TRBV29-1 and J is TRBJ2-3; D tentatively fits TRBD1 or TRBD2 (5 bases each). Germline V gene data show CDR1 as SQVTM and CDR2 as ANQGSEA. V dropped 4 bases and J dropped 4 bases, with 18 bases sitting between them. This CDR3 has 15 amino acids. The CDR3 here is CSVVEMGVRSDTQYF. In nucleotides, the CDR3 is TGCAGCGTTGTGGAAATGGGGGTACGCTCAGATACGCAGTATTTT.